This T cell receptor (beta chain) was captured by sequencing in a study of cytomegalovirus exposure and HLA in healthy donors. V lost 0 bases and J lost 8, with 19 bases in between. Germline values: CDR1 SNHLY, CDR2 FYNNEI. The CDR3 runs to 16 residues. PCR was performed using 60 Vbeta and 13 Jbeta primers. Generated by immunoSEQ multiplex PCR, the TCRdb table keeps only in-frame clones and is missing some. This sample carries under 200,000 clones, with under 2.5% going to the ten biggest clones. As regards this clone: The antigen is unknown.

Study findings and constraints: Earlier analysis found most TCR beta V segments productive about 87% or about 30% of the time. Some public TCRs appeared in many individuals, while most sequences were rare.

Sequencing was done on a sample of PBMCs. This clonotype was obtained from a man aged 25-45 years in good health and CMV-seronegative. The chain couples TRBV2 to TRBJ1-1, with D tentatively TRBD1 (5 bases). CDR3 sequence reads: CASSEAGVRRGEEAFF. DNA for the CDR3: TGTGCCAGCAGTGAAGCAGGGGTCCGCCGGGGGGAGGAAGCTTTCTTT.